This T cell receptor beta chain originates from a study of beta chain features in type 1 diabetes. As for the study in general: The examined sorted cells totaled over 85,000,000 across samples.

Study results and limitations: Healthy donors had naive, central memory and Treg TCRB repertoires that appeared less similar than those seen among patients.

Of the isolated RNA, all was reverse transcribed, and so the sequenced material was expressed TCRB transcripts. Sequenced by immunoSEQ multiplex PCR; TCRdb stores in-frame clones only, minus some. The sample comprises about 290,000 clones, about 8% of which are singletons, and more than 0.8% rests with the top ten. Central memory, naive, regulatory and stem cell-like memory CD4+ cells were sorted by CD45RO/CCR7/CD25/CD127/CD95/CD27. This clone appeared a few times. Its specificity is unknown. The V end was cut by 1 base, the J end by 5 bases, with 8 bases between. The CDR3 has 13 residues. Germline loops: CDR1 MNHEY, CDR2 SVGAGI.

Sequenced material: central memory CD4+ T cells from blood. The TCR was taken from a woman younger than 35 in good health. The chain couples TRBV6-5 to TRBJ1-1, with D unresolved. The CDR3 loop is CASSYFGVTEAFF. Written as DNA, the CDR3 is TGTGCCAGCAGTTACTTCGGGGTAACTGAAGCTTTCTTT.